Following are 14 T cell receptor beta chains from one sample sequenced in a study of cytomegalovirus exposure and HLA in healthy donors. Data came from immunoSEQ multiplex PCR; TCRdb stores just in-frame clones and leaves some out. The sample lists about 140,000 clones; 85% to 90% were seen once. The material sequenced was PBMCs. The receptors here all came from a woman aged 18 to 35 in good health and CMV-seropositive.

Written as DNA, the CDR3 is TGTGCCAGCAGCTTAGACAGTAACACTGAAGCTTTCTTT. Its translation is CASSLDSNTEAFF. The chain combines TRBV7-3 with TRBJ1-1, with a possible D match to TRBD1 (5 bases). V was trimmed by 2 bases and J by 2 bases, leaving 6 bases between them. The germline V gene encodes CDR1 SGHTA and CDR2 FQGTGA. CDR3 length: 13 amino acids.

The rearrangement joins TRBV6-5 to TRBJ2-1; 8 bases align to TRBD2. The V gene's germline CDR1 is MNHEY and CDR2 SVGAGI. J gave up 9 bases and V 0 bases, and 10 bases lay outside the gene matches. This CDR3 spans 16 amino acids. CDR3 protein: CASSYSMALAGREQFF. In DNA, the CDR3 is TGTGCCAGCAGTTACTCGATGGCGCTAGCGGGCCGTGAGCAGTTCTTC.

The genes are TRBV28 and TRBJ1-1, with D perhaps TRBD1 (5 bases). Looked up from germline, CDR1 is MDHEN and CDR2 is SYDVKM. The ends were cut back, 3 bases at V and 0 bases at J, with 11 bases in the middle. CDR3 length: 15 amino acids. The CDR3 nucleotides are TGTGCCAGCAGTTTCGGGCAGGGATTGAACACTGAAGCTTTCTTT. This codes for CASSFGQGLNTEAFF.

This chain uses TRBV6-1 with TRBJ2-1; the D is unclear. Germline V lookup: CDR1 MNHNS, CDR2 SASEGT. The V end was cut by 4 bases, the J end by 4 bases, with 5 bases between. CDR3 length: 12 residues. For the CDR3, the DNA is TGTGCCAGCAGTGCACAATACAATGAGCAGTTCTTC. This codes for CASSAQYNEQFF.

This clone has a single count. The chain is built from TRBV4-2 and TRBJ1-4; D gene unclear. There are 16 residues in the CDR3. The V end was cut by 0 bases, the J end by 0 bases, with 8 bases between. The germline gives CDR1 LGHNA, CDR2 YNFKEQ. The CDR3 bases are TGTGCCAGCAGCCAAGAACAGTCTGCAACTAATGAAAAACTGTTTTTT. It translates to CASSQEQSATNEKLFF.

The chain couples TRBV2 to TRBJ2-1, with 15 bases that match TRBD2. The length of the CDR3 is 15 residues. Germline CDR1 is SNHLY and CDR2 is FYNNEI. V dropped 8 bases and J dropped 5; count of bases not matched to a gene: 4. The CDR3 region has the DNA TGTGCCAGCCGAAGGACTAGCGGGAGGGACAATGAGCAGTTCTTC. Its protein product is CASRRTSGRDNEQFF.

This clone was seen a handful of times. The chain carries TRBV2 and TRBJ1-5; 7 nucleotides agree with TRBD1. J was trimmed by 3 bases and V by 9 bases; bases with no gene match: 14. The CDR3 spans 16 residues. From germline, CDR1 is SNHLY and CDR2 FYNNEI. The CDR3 loop is CASSLTGSVVNQPQHF. The CDR3 DNA reads TGTGCCAGTTCACTGACAGGGAGTGTGGTCAATCAGCCCCAGCATTTT.

The J gene is TRBJ2-5, the V gene TRBV10-3; D might be TRBD1 (6 bases). V lost 7 bases and J 4 bases, leaving 13 bases between the germline ends. The CDR3 is 13 amino acids. Germline V gene lookup returns CDR1 ENHRY and CDR2 SYGVKD. CDR3 loop: CAITGVLGETQYF. In nucleotides, the CDR3 is TGTGCCATCACAGGGGTTTTAGGAGAGACCCAGTACTTC.

In this sample, this clone turned up once. The rearrangement links TRBV4-3 to TRBJ2-3; 9 nucleotides align to TRBD1. V lost 0 bases, J lost 1 base, and 5 bases stayed unmatched. The CDR3 length is 17 residues. Germline V CDR1 and CDR2: LGHNA, YSLEER. The CDR3 spells CASSQDHRGPGTDTQYF. The CDR3 DNA reads TGCGCCAGCAGCCAAGACCACAGGGGGCCAGGCACAGATACGCAGTATTTT.

This sequence joins TRBV5-4 and TRBJ1-2; the match to TRBD1 covers 9 bases. CDR3 length: 12 residues. Germline V gene data show CDR1 as SGHNT and CDR2 as YYREEE (reference sequence). The J segment lost 11 bases and the V segment lost 4 bases, leaving 6 bases of the junction unmatched. CDR3 loop: CASSRDRVSYTF. CDR3 nucleotide sequence: TGTGCCAGCAGCAGGGACAGGGTCTCGTACACCTTC.

The rearrangement uses TRBV19 and TRBJ2-1, with 9 bases aligning to TRBD1. Germline CDR1 reads LNHDA; CDR2 reads SQIVND (reference sequence). The CDR3 is made up of 15 amino acids. V gave up 6 bases and J gave up 10 bases; unmatched junction bases: 13. CDR3 region: CASSDPGQGMEEQFF. As DNA, the CDR3 is TGTGCCAGTAGCGATCCGGGACAGGGAATGGAGGAGCAGTTCTTC.

V usage is TRBV5-4 and J usage is TRBJ2-1, with a possible D match to TRBD1 (6 bases). Trimming left V 0 bases short and J 5 bases short, with 9 bases between. CDR1 is SGHNT, CDR2 YYREEE, per germline (reference sequence). The length of the CDR3 is 14 residues. The DNA of the CDR3 is TGTGCCAGCAGCTTGGCTGCAGGGGACAATGAGCAGTTCTTC. This gives the protein CASSLAAGDNEQFF.

This clone has a handful of counts. This rearrangement joins TRBV25-1 to TRBJ2-4; D might be TRBD2 (6 bases). In germline, CDR1 is MGHDK, CDR2 SYGVNS. The CDR3 contains 13 residues. V was cut by 1 base and J by 7 bases, with 8 bases left in between. The CDR3 protein is CASSELAGNIQYF. The CDR3 DNA reads TGTGCCAGCAGTGAATTGGCGGGGAACATTCAGTACTTC.

This clone was picked up one time. V gene TRBV5-1 combines with J gene TRBJ2-2; D is uncertain. CDR3 length: 16 residues. V lost 0 bases to trimming and J lost 3 bases, with 12 bases between them. CDR1 and CDR2 from the germline V gene are SGHRS and YFSETQ. The CDR3 DNA is TGCGCCAGCAGCTTGGCAGCGACCGTCTACACCGGGGAGCTGTTTTTT. This codes for CASSLAATVYTGELFF.